This T cell receptor beta chain is from a study of cytomegalovirus exposure and HLA in healthy donors. The germline gives CDR1 MNHNS, CDR2 SASEGT. Trimming removed 7 bases from V and 5 bases from J, with 12 bases in between. CDR3 length: 14 residues. Points from the study as a whole: High specificity and sensitivity for cytomegalovirus status were reported for the classifier. In a later analysis, a missense DCLRE1C variant was linked to TCR beta V- and J-gene trimming. Some TCR beta chains (over 150 of them) were listed as cytomegalovirus-associated. Later findings reportedly placed an Asian-associated ancestry cluster below the approximately 670-donor mean for N-insertions.

The PCR had 60 Vbeta and 13 Jbeta primers. The protocol was immunoSEQ multiplex PCR, while the TCRdb copy is restricted to in-frame clones and leaves out a portion. This sample carries around 110,000 clones, 9% to 10% of them seen once, and the ten largest clones take over 2.5%. Comments on this clone: As yet, its antigen is unknown. The sample holds other DNA sequences that translate to the same CDR3.

This sequence originates from a man aged 30 to 39 in good health and CMV-seronegative. The source material was PBMCs. The rearrangement joins TRBV6-1 to TRBJ1-6; a weak D match, TRBD1 (6 bases). CDR3 in DNA: TGTGCCAGCAAAAAGGACAGTAATAATTCACCCCTCCACTTT. Residues: CASKKDSNNSPLHF.